Shown below are 13 T cell receptor beta chains from a single sample sequenced in a study of shared clonotypes between healthy human individuals (dated by TCRdb to about 2020). CD8 naive samples were CD45RO-negative cells positively selected for CCR7, giving a CD45RA+CCR7+ population that excluded TemRA cells. The protocol used for the library was the immunoSEQ multiplex PCR assay. Here the immuneACCESS table is served through TCRdb, limited to in-frame sequences with V and J called. Missing clones are a known gap in these copies; in checked studies unresolved V genes cover under half, and the rest lacks a known reason. The sample yields 800,000 to 950,000 clones; about 96% were counted once. The ten largest clones represent approximately 0.2% of the sample. Material: naive CD8+ T cells sorted from blood. What the cell subset or site label conveys for this sample: CD45RA+CCR7+. The receptors stem from a man aged 30 to 45 in good health.

This clone was counted a few times. Other DNA sequences in the sample encode the same CDR3. The V gene is TRBV11-2, the J gene TRBJ2-7, with D unresolved. The CDR3 runs 12 residues. Germline assignment: CDR1 SGHAT and CDR2 FQNNGV. With 1 base removed from V and 2 bases from J, the gap between germline ends came to 3 bases. The CDR3 spells CASSLVPYEQYF. CDR3 coding DNA: TGTGCCAGCAGCTTAGTCCCCTACGAGCAGTACTTC.

The chain employs TRBV10-3 and TRBJ1-1; tentatively, D is TRBD1 (6 bases). Trimming left V 3 bases short and J 4 bases short, with 15 bases between. The CDR3 is made up of 15 amino acids. The V gene's germline CDR1 is ENHRY and CDR2 SYGVKD. The CDR3 spells CAISDVQGGVTEAFF. The DNA for the CDR3 is TGTGCCATCAGTGACGTACAGGGCGGTGTCACTGAAGCTTTCTTT.

This clone showed up just once. The chain has TRBV27 and TRBJ2-1; the D gene could be TRBD1 or TRBD2 (5 bases each). The germline gives CDR1 MNHEY, CDR2 SMNVEV (reference sequence). Trimming took 8 bases from V and 1 from J, leaving 15 bases between them. This CDR3 spans 15 amino acids. The CDR3: CASPCGTTSYNEQFF. The CDR3 bases are TGTGCCAGCCCTTGTGGGACCACTTCCTACAATGAGCAGTTCTTC.

This clone was counted once. The chain carries TRBV7-9 and TRBJ1-2; 7 bases map to TRBD1. Germline CDR1 reads SEHNR; CDR2 reads FQNEAQ (reference sequence). CDR3 length equals 15 residues. V trimming: 5 bases; J trimming: 3 bases; junction bases outside the gene matches: 9. CDR3 sequence: CASSRSRDSDYGYTF. For the CDR3, the DNA is TGTGCCAGCAGCCGTAGCCGGGACAGCGACTATGGCTACACCTTC.

This chain links TRBV9 with TRBJ2-5, with D possibly being TRBD2 (6 bases). Trimming shortened V by 3 bases and J by 5 bases, and 14 bases separated the two germline ends. Germline V gene lookup returns CDR1 SGDLS and CDR2 YYNGEE. This CDR3 is built from 14 residues. In nucleotides, the CDR3 is TGTGCCAGCAGCGCCGGAGGGCCCTGGGAGACCCAGTACTTC. It encodes CASSAGGPWETQYF.

V and J are TRBV2 and TRBJ2-7, with 10 nucleotides matching TRBD1. Germline loops: CDR1 SNHLY, CDR2 FYNNEI. CDR3 length: 14 amino acids. The V and J ends lost 9 bases and 2 bases, in that order; junction bases with no gene match: 7. This CDR3 reads CASREDRGTYEQYF. The CDR3 nucleotides read TGTGCCAGTCGGGAGGACAGGGGGACCTACGAGCAGTACTTC.

V is TRBV19 and J is TRBJ2-1, with D possibly being TRBD1 (6 bases). This CDR3 comprises 15 residues. The V and J ends lost 9 bases and 2 bases respectively, with 17 bases between them. Germline V gene lookup returns CDR1 LNHDA and CDR2 SQIVND (reference sequence). The CDR3 region has the DNA TGTGCCAGCGTGAGTACTGACAGGCCCTACAATGAGCAGTTCTTC. Translated: CASVSTDRPYNEQFF.

The gene calls are TRBV7-9 and TRBJ2-1; possibly TRBD2 for D (5 bases). Germline V gene data show CDR1 as SEHNR and CDR2 as FQNEAQ (reference sequence). This CDR3 spans 13 amino acids. The V end lost 5 bases, the J end lost 6 bases, and 11 bases lay between the germline ends. CDR3: CASSKGGSNEQFF. The CDR3 nucleotides are TGTGCCAGCAGCAAAGGAGGTTCCAATGAGCAGTTCTTC.

In the case of this clone: The sample contains more than one DNA sequence encoding this CDR3. V usage is TRBV6-5 and J usage is TRBJ1-1, with D uncertain. The ends were cut back, 0 bases at V and 2 bases at J, with 4 bases in the middle. CDR1 is MNHEY and CDR2 is SVGAGI in the germline V gene. The CDR3 runs to 13 residues. The CDR3 is CASSYSINTEAFF. The CDR3 coding sequence is TGTGCCAGCAGTTACTCTATTAACACTGAAGCTTTCTTT.

The V call is TRBV10-2, the J call TRBJ2-7; D is possibly TRBD1 or TRBD2 (5 bases each). The CDR3 length is 15 residues. Germline V gene sequence: CDR1 WSHSY, CDR2 SAAADI. V was trimmed by 10 bases and J by 2 bases, leaving 21 bases between them. CDR3 protein: CATFPAGRGPYEQYF. The CDR3 DNA sequence: TGCGCCACCTTCCCAGCTGGACGGGGCCCCTACGAGCAGTACTTC.

This chain connects TRBV6-5 to TRBJ1-5; D possibly corresponds to TRBD1 (5 bases). This CDR3 spans 14 amino acids. The V gene's germline CDR1 is MNHEY and CDR2 SVGAGI. The V end was cut by 8 bases, the J end by 4 bases, with 15 bases between. CDR3 coding DNA: TGTGCCAGCGGAGGCGTGGGGGTGAATCAGCCCCAGCATTTT. Residues: CASGGVGVNQPQHF.

CDR3 coding DNA: TGCGCCAGCAGCCGGGCGTTGAACACCGGGGAGCTGTTTTTT. Translated, it gives CASSRALNTGELFF. The chain joins TRBV4-1 to TRBJ2-2, with D hard to call. V lost 4 bases and J 1 base, leaving 7 bases between the germline ends. From germline, CDR1 is MGHRA and CDR2 YSYEKL. The CDR3 covers 14 residues.

The chain uses TRBV9 and TRBJ2-3; D is possibly TRBD2 (6 bases). V was shortened by 0 bases and J by 6 bases, with 14 bases between the two germline ends. The CDR3 loop spans 15 amino acids. Germline lookup yields CDR1 SGDLS and CDR2 YYNGEE. The chain's CDR3 is CASSVGIGSGDTQYF. CDR3 bases: TGTGCCAGCAGCGTAGGGATCGGGAGTGGGGATACGCAGTATTTT.